The 11 T cell receptor beta chains given below trace back to one sample, sequenced in a study of shared clonotypes between healthy human individuals. Assay: immunoSEQ multiplex PCR; the TCRdb copy retains only in-frame clones and omits some. The table shows around 600,000 clones, with around 95% occurring only once. CD45RO negativity and positive selection for CCR7 defined naive CD8 cells, a population that excluded terminally differentiated effector memory CD45RA+ cells. Sequencing was performed on naive CD8+ T cells sorted from blood. These receptor sequences come from a young woman in good health.

V is TRBV19 and J is TRBJ2-7, with D possibly called TRBD1 or TRBD2 (6 bases each). Germline V CDR1 and CDR2: LNHDA, SQIVND (reference sequence). V was pared by 4 bases and J by 5 bases, with 12 bases between. The CDR3 length is 13 residues. CDR3 region: CASSNHGGDEQYF. CDR3 nucleotide sequence: TGTGCCAGTAGTAACCACGGGGGCGACGAGCAGTACTTC.

The gene calls are TRBV5-6 and TRBJ2-3; 9 bases are a match to TRBD2. The trim removed 4 bases at V and 2 bases at J, leaving 5 bases unmatched. This CDR3 spans 15 amino acids. The V gene's germline CDR1 is SGHDT and CDR2 YYEEEE. DNA for the CDR3: TGTGCCAGCAGCCGAGCGGGGGGCTACACAGATACGCAGTATTTT. Its translation is CASSRAGGYTDTQYF.

The count of this clone is one. J is TRBJ1-5 and V is TRBV5-4; TRBD1 might be the D (6 bases). The CDR3 has 13 amino acids. V was trimmed by 0 bases and J by 12 bases, leaving 13 bases between them. The germline V gene encodes CDR1 SGHNT and CDR2 YYREEE (reference sequence). The CDR3 loop is CASSLEGGRDQHF. In DNA, the CDR3 is TGTGCCAGCAGCTTGGAGGGGGGGAGGGACCAGCATTTT.

The chain recombines TRBV27 with TRBJ2-1; the D is unclear. Germline V CDR1 and CDR2: MNHEY, SMNVEV (reference sequence). V was clipped by 6 bases and J by 0 bases, with 6 bases between them. The CDR3 consists of 13 residues. This CDR3 is CASSWGSYNEQFF. CDR3 nucleotides: TGTGCCAGCAGCTGGGGCTCCTACAATGAGCAGTTCTTC.

In the case of this clone: Other DNA sequences in the same sample also yield this CDR3. The chain combines TRBV28 with TRBJ1-1; the D is unclear. Between the trimmed V and J ends, which lost 8 bases and 4 bases, there was a span of 8 bases. From germline, CDR1 is MDHEN and CDR2 SYDVKM. There are 11 residues in the CDR3. The CDR3 sequence is CASSVGTEAFF. The CDR3 bases are TGTGCCAGCTCAGTTGGCACTGAAGCTTTCTTT.

The J gene is TRBJ2-3, the V gene TRBV27; 9 bases agree with TRBD2. This CDR3 comprises 17 residues. The V gene end was trimmed by 6 bases and the J gene end by 3 bases; junction bases not matched to a gene: 13. The germline CDR1 and CDR2 sequences are MNHEY and SMNVEV (reference sequence). The CDR3 spells CASRAGGPVGYTDTQYF. CDR3 nucleotides: TGTGCCAGCAGGGCGGGAGGGCCTGTGGGTTATACAGATACGCAGTATTTT.

The chain employs TRBV11-1 and TRBJ1-1, with D unresolved. The CDR3 has 12 amino acids. Germline lookup yields CDR1 SGHAT and CDR2 FQDESV (reference sequence). The V gene lost 5 bases and the J gene lost 11 bases, with 15 bases spanning the gap. The CDR3 is CASSENSPGAFF. CDR3 coding DNA: TGTGCCAGCAGCGAGAACTCACCCGGCGCTTTCTTT.

V is TRBV27 and J is TRBJ2-1; the match to TRBD1 covers 9 bases. The CDR3 covers 14 residues. CDR1 is MNHEY and CDR2 is SMNVEV in the germline V gene (reference sequence). The J segment lost 9 bases and the V segment lost 4 bases, leaving 7 bases of the junction unmatched. The CDR3 is CASSSGQGFGEQFF. In DNA, the CDR3 is TGTGCCAGCAGTTCGGGACAGGGTTTTGGTGAGCAGTTCTTC.

The rearrangement links TRBV5-6 to TRBJ1-3, with unresolved D. Germline CDR1 SGHDT, CDR2 YYEEEE. This CDR3 region has 14 residues. Trimming left V 4 bases short and J 1 base short, with 9 bases between. The CDR3 sequence: CASSITGSGNTIYF. The CDR3 nucleotides read TGTGCCAGCAGCATCACCGGGTCTGGAAACACCATATATTTT. Drawing the rest from reference TRBV5-6 and TRBJ1-3, the complete variable domain is DAGVTQSPTHLIKTRGQQVTLRCSPKSGHDTVSWYQQALGQGPQFIFQYYEEEERQRGNFPDRFSGHQFPNYSSELNVNALLLGDSALYLCASSITGSGNTIYFGEGSWLTVV.

The chain joins TRBV27 to TRBJ1-2; D perhaps matches TRBD1 (6 bases). The CDR3 sequence is 14 residues long. The germline CDR1 and CDR2 sequences are MNHEY and SMNVEV (reference sequence). V shed 7 bases and J shed 8 bases, with 20 bases lying between them. The CDR3 is CASTPGGGWAGYTF. CDR3 coding DNA: TGTGCCAGCACACCCGGGGGGGGCTGGGCCGGCTACACCTTC.

This clone was seen a single time. This rearrangement joins TRBV10-3 to TRBJ2-1; D is possibly TRBD1 or TRBD2 (5 bases each). The CDR3 loop spans 15 amino acids. CDR1 and CDR2 (germline): ENHRY, SYGVKD. The germline V and J ends were trimmed by 0 bases and 9 bases, with 15 bases remaining between them. The CDR3, as DNA: TGTGCCATCAGTGAGTCTACTACCGTTGGGGGTGAGCAGTTCTTC. Translation: CAISESTTVGGEQFF.